The TCR beta chain under discussion was sequenced for a study of T cell responses to AZD1222 COVID-19 vaccine. Study results and caveats: Compared with day 0, the breadth and depth of the Spike-specific TCR repertoire rose significantly after two doses of AZD1222. There were mostly white British donors and more females than males, and clonal diversity was possibly underestimated. Repertoires were sampled only after the peak T cell response. Of the AZD1222 recipients, only 5 or 6 were seropositive at baseline.

Clones were sequenced by immunoSEQ multiplex PCR, and TCRdb holds only the in-frame ones, with some missing. The sample has about 180,000 clones, more than 80% seen once; the top ten hold approximately 2.5%. This CDR3 has 16 amino acids. The germline gives CDR1 GTSNPN, CDR2 SVGIG (reference sequence). About this clone: As yet, its antigen is unknown. Mismatch with germline at one junction end may stem from a read error.

This chain joins TRBV30 and TRBJ1-1; 7 nucleotides agree with TRBD1. Here the sequenced sample was peripheral blood, taken on day 0 of AZD1222 vaccination. The source is an adult in good health. For the CDR3, the DNA is TGTGCCTGGAGTGCTTTGGGAAACAGGGGAAGAAATGAAGCCTTCTTT. It specifies CAWSALGNRGRNEAFF.